What follows are 20 T cell receptor beta chains derived from one specimen sequenced in a study of T cell repertoires in cytomegalovirus infection. MiXCR was run by TCRdb on the reads, yielding one entry per CDR3 protein. The table records approximately 550,000 distinct CDR3 sequences, 15% to 20% of them present only once. Sequencing was carried out using CD8+ T cells from PBMCs. The receptors shown here come from a human donor in good health (CMV status not recorded). Some clones in this sample may be carry-over from other donors' samples.

The rearrangement links TRBV7-4 to TRBJ2-1; the match to TRBD1 covers 8 bases. The CDR3 is 16 amino acids. V lost 6 bases to trimming and J lost 7 bases; unmatched junction nucleotides: 14. CDR1 and CDR2 (germline): SGHVT, SQSDAQ. This CDR3 reads CASSHDRGDRLNEQFF. The CDR3, as DNA: TGTGCCAGCAGTCACGACAGGGGTGATCGCCTGAATGAGCAGTTCTTC. Complete variable domain (other parts from reference TRBV7-4 and TRBJ2-1): GAGVSQSPRYKVAKRGRDVALRCDSISGHVTLYWYRQTLGQGSEVLTYSQSDAQRDKSGRPSGRFSAERPERSVSTLKIQRTEQGDSAVYLCASSHDRGDRLNEQFFGPGTRLTVL.

In this sample, this clonotype turned up many times. This chain joins TRBV19 and TRBJ2-1; the D call may be TRBD1 or TRBD2 (6 bases each). Trimming pared 8 bases from V and 9 bases from J, leaving 11 bases between. This CDR3 has 11 residues. Germline V CDR1 and CDR2: LNHDA, SQIVND (reference sequence). The CDR3 here is CASRGGGEQFF. DNA of the CDR3: TGTGCCAGTCGAGGGGGAGGTGAGCAGTTCTTC. The full variable domain, rest sourced from reference TRBV19 and TRBJ2-1, is DGGITQSPKYLFRKEGQNVTLSCEQNLNHDAMYWYRQDPGQGLRLIYYSQIVNDFQKGDIAEGYSVSREKKESFPLTVTSAQKNPTAFYLCASRGGGEQFFGPGTRLTVL.

This clonotype was detected only a few times. The chain has TRBV28 and TRBJ1-1; D ambiguous. Trimming removed 7 bases from V and 5 bases from J, with 20 bases in between. This CDR3 has 15 amino acids. CDR1 is MDHEN, CDR2 SYDVKM, per germline. CDR3 coding DNA: TGTGCCAGCACCTCGACGTCCAAGAGGCGAACTGAAGCTTTCTTT. It encodes CASTSTSKRRTEAFF.

In its sample, this clonotype was seen many times. The chain uses TRBV12-3 or TRBV12-4 and TRBJ1-5; 9 bases are shared with TRBD1. V lost 5 bases to trimming and J lost 1 base; unmatched junction nucleotides: 3. The CDR3 has 15 residues. The CDR3 sequence is CASSGTGTSNQPQHF. CDR3 DNA sequence: TGTGCCAGCAGTGGGACAGGGACGAGCAATCAGCCCCAGCATTTT.

This clonotype turned up a few times. The CDR3 DNA sequence: TGTGCCAGCAGTATGACAGGGAGGCACTATGGCTACACCTTC. This encodes CASSMTGRHYGYTF. This chain joins TRBV27 and TRBJ1-2; 7 bases align to TRBD1. The ends lost 5 bases at V and 3 bases at J; junction bases unmatched: 6. The CDR3 totals 14 residues. Germline loops: CDR1 MNHEY, CDR2 SMNVEV (reference sequence).

This clonotype was counted between two and nine times. The chain employs TRBV4-1 and TRBJ2-1; D gene unclear. Germline CDR1 is MGHRA and CDR2 is YSYEKL. V was cut by 4 bases and J by 4 bases, with 8 bases left in between. CDR3 length equals 13 residues. In DNA, the CDR3 is TGCGCCAGCAGCCGTGAGGCATACAATGAGCAGTTCTTC. Protein: CASSREAYNEQFF.

This clonotype was recorded at least ten times. The chain combines TRBV7-9 with TRBJ2-1, with D possibly TRBD1 on 7 matching bases. V lost 0 bases, J lost 0 bases, and 24 bases lay in between. The CDR3 contains 21 residues. CDR1 is SEHNR and CDR2 is FQNEAQ in the germline V gene (reference sequence). The CDR3 protein is CASSLAGQGGKASSSYNEQFF. The CDR3 nucleotides read TGTGCCAGCAGCTTAGCCGGCCAGGGGGGAAAAGCCTCGAGCTCCTACAATGAGCAGTTCTTC.

This clonotype occurred many times. The junction shows a germline mismatch at one end, possibly a read error. The chain couples TRBV4-1 to TRBJ2-7; 16 nucleotides agree with TRBD2. This CDR3 is 13 amino acids long. Germline-derived CDR1 and CDR2 are MGHRA and YSYEKL. The CDR3 loop is CASSSGTSGRANF. The CDR3 DNA is TGCGCCAGCAGCTCCGGGACTAGCGGGAGGGCAAACTTC.

This clonotype was seen more than once but under ten times. This chain uses TRBV2 with TRBJ1-2; 8 bases agree with TRBD1. The germline V gene has CDR1 SNHLY and CDR2 FYNNEI. This CDR3 is 13 amino acids long. V lost 9 bases, J lost 6 bases, and 9 bases stayed unmatched. The CDR3 DNA reads TGTGCCAGAGGACAGGGACGAGTCGATGGCTACACCTTC. Its protein product is CARGQGRVDGYTF.

The chain carries TRBV5-4 and TRBJ1-1; the D is unclear. The CDR3 runs 13 residues. Looked up from germline, CDR1 is SGHNT and CDR2 is YYREEE (reference sequence). V lost 4 bases to trimming and J lost 1 base, with 8 bases between them. In DNA form, the CDR3 reads TGTGCCAGCAGCCCCGAGGAGAACACTGAAGCTTTCTTT. Residues: CASSPEENTEAFF.

This clonotype was seen ten or more times. The V call is TRBV27, the J call TRBJ2-1; TRBD2 aligns across 12 bases. The CDR3 consists of 15 residues. Unmatched junction bases numbered 4, after V lost 6 bases and J lost 4 bases. Germline V gene lookup returns CDR1 MNHEY and CDR2 SMNVEV (reference sequence). The CDR3, as DNA: TGTGCCAGCAGCCCGGGACTAGCGGGTTACAATGAGCAGTTCTTC. As protein: CASSPGLAGYNEQFF.

Many counts were recorded for this clonotype. An end of the junction differs from the germline gene, which may be a read error. The rearrangement joins TRBV5-1 to TRBJ2-1; 9 bases are shared with TRBD1. This CDR3 comprises 14 residues. The germline V gene has CDR1 SGHRS and CDR2 YFSETQ. The CDR3 loop is CASSLGQGYNEQFF. CDR3 sequence (DNA): TGTGCCAGTAGTTTGGGACAGGGATACAATGAGCAGTTCTTC.

This chain joins TRBV10-3 and TRBJ2-3; the match to TRBD1 covers 9 bases. After removal of 1 base from V and 3 bases from J, the junction contained 5 bases not matched to a gene. This CDR3 contains 16 residues. CDR1 ENHRY and CDR2 SYGVKD come from the germline V gene. The CDR3 bases are TGTGCCATCAGTGAGTTCACCGGGACAGGGACAGATACGCAGTATTTT. As protein: CAISEFTGTGTDTQYF.

This clonotype was recorded many times. The chain carries TRBV11-2 and TRBJ1-2; D not certain. Trimming cost V 5 bases and J 8 bases, with 21 bases left between them. CDR1 and CDR2 from the germline V gene are SGHAT and FQNNGV. This CDR3 has 15 amino acids. The CDR3 sequence: CASSPKRLPIEGYTF. DNA of the CDR3: TGTGCCAGCAGCCCAAAGAGGCTCCCTATTGAGGGCTACACCTTC.

This clonotype was counted many times. The chain joins TRBV7-9 to TRBJ1-1; D is perhaps TRBD1 (6 bases). The V and J ends lost 5 bases and 5 bases respectively, with 15 bases between them. The CDR3 loop spans 14 amino acids. Germline V gives CDR1 SEHNR, CDR2 FQNEAQ (reference sequence). The CDR3 is CASSVVGARTEAFF. DNA of the CDR3: TGTGCCAGCAGCGTAGTGGGGGCGCGGACTGAAGCTTTCTTT. The variable domain in full, completed from reference TRBV7-9 and TRBJ1-1, reads DTGVSQNPRHKITKRGQNVTFRCDPISEHNRLYWYRQTLGQGPEFLTYFQNEAQLEKSRLLSDRFSAERPKGSFSTLEIQRTEQGDSAMYLCASSVVGARTEAFFGQGTRLTVV.

The rearrangement links TRBV12-5 to TRBJ1-2; 9 bases align to TRBD1. V shed 5 bases and J 4 bases; nucleotides not matched to a gene: 11. The CDR3 extends over 16 amino acids. From germline, CDR1 is LGHNT and CDR2 FRNRAP. The CDR3 DNA is TGTGCTAGTGGTCTCTCGTCTGACAGGGGGGTCTATGGCTACACCTTC. Translation: CASGLSSDRGVYGYTF.

This clonotype has ten or more counts. The chain is built from TRBV12-5 and TRBJ1-1; D is unresolved. Germline lookup yields CDR1 LGHNT and CDR2 FRNRAP. This CDR3 is 12 amino acids long. The germline V and J ends were trimmed by 0 bases and 8 bases, with 7 bases remaining between them. CDR3 protein: CASGLVHGEAFF. The CDR3 DNA sequence: TGTGCTAGTGGTTTGGTACACGGGGAAGCTTTCTTT.

To note about this clonotype: Because the CDR3 is missing its conserved closing phenylalanine or tryptophan, this is likely a read error. The limits of the CDR3 on the DNA are not certain, so only TCRdb's listed CDR3 is given. CDR3 loop: CASSLLIRSL. The chain couples TRBV27 to TRBJ1-1. Per the germline V gene, CDR1 is MNHEY and CDR2 is SMNVEV (reference sequence). The CDR3 comprises 10 residues, both ends counted.

This clonotype was detected ten times or more. The J gene is TRBJ2-1, the V gene TRBV7-9, with D tentatively TRBD1 (6 bases). This CDR3 spans 14 amino acids. The V gene's germline CDR1 is SEHNR and CDR2 FQNEAQ (reference sequence). V lost 5 bases and J 8 bases, leaving 16 bases between the germline ends. CDR3: CASSQSTGIDEQFF. The CDR3 nucleotides read TGTGCCAGCAGCCAATCAACAGGGATCGATGAGCAGTTCTTC.

This clonotype was picked up a small number of times. The genes are TRBV9 and TRBJ1-2, with TRBD1 matching 7 bases. CDR1 is SGDLS, CDR2 YYNGEE, per germline. The CDR3 runs 19 residues. The J segment lost 4 bases and the V segment lost 0 bases, leaving 18 bases of the junction unmatched. CDR3 in amino acids: CASSVVRTGSPAEGYGYTF. In nucleotides, the CDR3 is TGTGCCAGCAGCGTAGTACGGACAGGTAGTCCAGCGGAAGGCTATGGCTACACCTTC.